This T cell receptor (beta chain) was retrieved from a study of graft-versus-host responses after intestinal transplantation. Background on the study: Multivisceral, liver-intestinal, or isolated intestinal grafts were transplanted into recipients. Induction with anti-thymocyte globulin, then tacrolimus and steroids for roughly three years, was given to all recipients.

Investigators treated the graft tissue so that it released intraepithelial and lamina propria lymphocytes. In regard to this clone: Its specificity is unknown.

Study conclusions and caveats: Peak levels of circulating GvH clones tracked with early post-transplant HvG declines. Investigators detected GvH clones in recipient marrow, with some emerging earlier in ileum or blood.

Using immunoSEQ multiplex PCR, the repertoire was profiled, and TCRdb retains in-frame clones only, with some absent. The profile shows about 37,000 clones, 87% of them singletons. This clonotype was sampled from a human patient who received an intestinal transplant, so some T cells may come from the graft donor. The input for sequencing was ileum tissue, taken around seven months after intestinal transplant.

The CDR3 reads CASSPGQGRGYGYTF. In DNA, the CDR3 is TGTGCCAGCAGCCCCGGACAGGGGAGGGGCTATGGCTACACCTTC. The chain has TRBV7-8 and TRBJ1-2; 9 bases fit TRBD1. V dropped 5 bases and J dropped 4; count of bases not matched to a gene: 8. The CDR3 loop spans 15 amino acids. In germline, CDR1 is SGHVS, CDR2 FQNEAQ.